At least ten counts were recorded for the clone carrying this T cell receptor beta chain. Its antigen is not identified. CDR1 is MDHEN, CDR2 SYDVKM, per germline. Losses at the gene ends were 6 bases for V and 9 bases for J; bases not matched to a gene: 13. The CDR3 sequence is 17 residues long. Preparing the TCRbeta library involved the use of unique molecular identifiers. One entry per CDR3 protein results from TCRdb running MiXCR on the PCR reads. This table has 450,000 to 600,000 distinct CDR3 sequences, 10% to 15% appearing once. This specimen comes from a study of T-cell reconstitution after alpha-beta-depleted transplantation in children. Study findings and constraints: Some patients owed their high day-60 TCRbeta diversity to surviving recipient T cells and thymic progenitors. One year after transplant, T-cell counts and diversity came mostly from newly produced T cells.

The material was PBMCs, mostly from graft donor cells, obtained 360 days after TCRalphabeta/CD19-depleted stem cell transplant. The clonotype comes from a male patient aged 10 to 17 who had a stem cell transplant for acute myeloid leukemia, so the T cells may come from the graft donor. The gene calls are TRBV28 and TRBJ2-1; 14 bases fit TRBD2. The CDR3 loop reads CASRGRTSGRNIGEQFF. The CDR3 DNA follows: TGTGCCAGCAGGGGGAGGACTAGCGGGAGGAATATAGGTGAGCAGTTCTTC.